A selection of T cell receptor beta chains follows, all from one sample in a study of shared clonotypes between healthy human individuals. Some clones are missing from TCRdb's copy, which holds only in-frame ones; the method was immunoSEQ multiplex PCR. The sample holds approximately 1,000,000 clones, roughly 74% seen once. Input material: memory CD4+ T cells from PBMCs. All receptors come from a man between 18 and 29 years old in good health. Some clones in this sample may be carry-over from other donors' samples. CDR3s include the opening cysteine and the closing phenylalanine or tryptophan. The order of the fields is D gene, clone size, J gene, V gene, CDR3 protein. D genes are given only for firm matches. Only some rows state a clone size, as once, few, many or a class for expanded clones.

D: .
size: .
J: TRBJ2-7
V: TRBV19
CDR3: CASSMVGSYEQYF

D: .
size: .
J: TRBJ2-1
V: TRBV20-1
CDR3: CSARVGEQFF

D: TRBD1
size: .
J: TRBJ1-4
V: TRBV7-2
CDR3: CASSLLGQGNEKLFF

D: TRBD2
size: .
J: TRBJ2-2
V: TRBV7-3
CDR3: CASSLRLAGESGELFF

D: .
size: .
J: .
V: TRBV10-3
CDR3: CAISDATGVDEQYF

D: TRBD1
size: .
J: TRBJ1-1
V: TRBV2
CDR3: CASSLTGGDTEAFF

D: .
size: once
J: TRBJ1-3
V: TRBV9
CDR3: CASSARPGAAGNTIYF

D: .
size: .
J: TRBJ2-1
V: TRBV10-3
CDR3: CAISETGLSQFF

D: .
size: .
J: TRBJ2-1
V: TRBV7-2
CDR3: CASSSPLKGRGSSYNEQFF

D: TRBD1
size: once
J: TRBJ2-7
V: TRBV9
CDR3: CASSVGWDRAYEQYF

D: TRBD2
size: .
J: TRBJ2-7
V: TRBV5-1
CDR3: CASSPSAGGQAYEQYF

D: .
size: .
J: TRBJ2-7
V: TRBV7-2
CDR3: CASSLAREAAYEQYF

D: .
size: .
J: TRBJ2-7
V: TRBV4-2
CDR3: CASSQDPEGEQYF

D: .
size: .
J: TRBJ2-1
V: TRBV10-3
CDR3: CAIRRGLLVNEQFF

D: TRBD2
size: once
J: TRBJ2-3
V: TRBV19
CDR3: CAILSGGRTDTQYF

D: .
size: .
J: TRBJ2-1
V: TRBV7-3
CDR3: CASSSANNEQFF

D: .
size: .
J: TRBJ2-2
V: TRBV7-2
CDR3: CASSLNRGTGELFF

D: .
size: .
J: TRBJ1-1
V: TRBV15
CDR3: CATSRGGVVTEAFF

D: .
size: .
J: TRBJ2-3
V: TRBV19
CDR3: CASSIPSASTDTQYF

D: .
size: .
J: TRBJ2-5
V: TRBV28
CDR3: CASSFGGASKETQYF

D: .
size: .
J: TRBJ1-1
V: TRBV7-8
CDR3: CASSKQRAENTEAFF

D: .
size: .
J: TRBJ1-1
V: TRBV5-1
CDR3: CASSFPSGANTEAFF

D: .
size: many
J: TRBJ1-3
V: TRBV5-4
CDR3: CASSSGQRASGNTIYF

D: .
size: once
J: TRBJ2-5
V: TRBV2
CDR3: CASTGDQTQYF

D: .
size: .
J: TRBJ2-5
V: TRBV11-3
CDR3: CASSLDRAGETQYF

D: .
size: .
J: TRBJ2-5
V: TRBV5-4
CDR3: CASSRTGVRETQYF

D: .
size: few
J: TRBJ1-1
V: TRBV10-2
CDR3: CASSGRGRVAFF

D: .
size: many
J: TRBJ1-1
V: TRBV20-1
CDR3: CSASPPHW